The 9 T cell receptor beta chains below all came from one sample that was sequenced in a study of cytomegalovirus exposure and HLA in healthy donors (dated by TCRdb to 2015 to 2018). Receptors were amplified or captured by the immunoSEQ multiplex PCR assay. A mixture of 60 forward primers for TCR Vbeta segments and 13 reverse primers for TCR Jbeta segments was used in the multiplex PCR. Drawn from immuneACCESS, this table holds only the in-frame rearrangements with V and J called that TCRdb kept. Clones are partly lost; checked studies trace under half to an unresolved V gene and leave the rest unexplained. The sample table lists approximately 120,000 clones, around 77% of them with a count of one. In total, the top ten clones hold roughly 1.2% of the sample. Input material: PBMCs. These receptors were taken from a man over 45 in good health and CMV-seronegative.

This rearrangement joins TRBV9 to TRBJ2-5; D may be TRBD1 (6 bases). The CDR3 loop spans 15 amino acids. The V end lost 0 bases, the J end lost 5 bases, and 14 bases lay between the germline ends. Germline V gives CDR1 SGDLS, CDR2 YYNGEE. The CDR3 coding sequence is TGTGCCAGCAGCGTAGCTGGACAGCTGGGGGAGACCCAGTACTTC. Translating it yields CASSVAGQLGETQYF.

This chain joins TRBV7-9 and TRBJ1-1, with TRBD1 identical over 8 bases. The V and J ends lost 2 bases and 4 bases, in that order; junction bases with no gene match: 3. The CDR3 is 14 amino acids. Germline V gene data show CDR1 as SEHNR and CDR2 as FQNEAQ (reference sequence). CDR3 in DNA: TGTGCCAGCAGCTTACCAGGGGGCATCACTGAAGCTTTCTTT. Its protein product is CASSLPGGITEAFF.

The gene calls are TRBV6-5 and TRBJ2-7; D might be TRBD2 (6 bases). CDR3 length equals 14 residues. The germline CDR1 and CDR2 sequences are MNHEY and SVGAGI. V lost 3 bases, J lost 5 bases, and 14 bases lay in between. CDR3 region: CASSYIRAGNEQYF. The CDR3 nucleotides read TGTGCCAGCAGTTATATTCGTGCGGGGAACGAGCAGTACTTC.

Concerning this clone: Germline is not matched at one junction end, which may reflect a read error. V and J are TRBV9 and TRBJ1-2; 12 bases map to TRBD1. The CDR3 covers 18 residues. Germline assignment: CDR1 SGDLS and CDR2 YYNGEE. The CDR3 DNA is TGTGCCAGCAGCCCTGAGTCCCGGGACAGGGGGCGTCCCTATGGCCACACCTTC. This encodes CASSPESRDRGRPYGHTF.

The V call is TRBV19, the J call TRBJ1-1; maybe TRBD1 (6 bases). V shed 1 base and J shed 4 bases, with 16 bases lying between them. This CDR3 has 16 residues. The germline V gene encodes CDR1 LNHDA and CDR2 SQIVND (reference sequence). The CDR3 DNA sequence: TGTGCCAGTAGTATAGGCAACAGGGACATAGCCACTGAAGCTTTCTTT. Translation: CASSIGNRDIATEAFF.

The chain links TRBV7-3 to TRBJ2-1; D is possibly TRBD2 (5 bases). The CDR3 totals 13 residues. In germline, CDR1 is SGHTA, CDR2 FQGTGA. The V end lost 4 bases, the J end lost 9 bases, and 13 bases lay between the germline ends. The CDR3: CASSSSPSGEQFF. CDR3 DNA: TGTGCCAGCAGCTCCTCACCCAGCGGTGAGCAGTTCTTC.

The J gene is TRBJ2-2, the V gene TRBV6-5; 8 positions match TRBD2. The CDR3 length is 16 residues. V lost 4 bases, J lost 5 bases, and 9 bases stayed unmatched. Germline V CDR1 and CDR2: MNHEY, SVGAGI. CDR3 loop: CASSFSGIRGTGELFF. CDR3 bases: TGTGCCAGCAGTTTTAGCGGGATAAGGGGAACCGGGGAGCTGTTTTTT.

V and J are TRBV28 and TRBJ2-3; the D gene is possibly TRBD2 (6 bases). CDR1 MDHEN and CDR2 SYDVKM come from the germline V gene. Trimming removed 10 bases from V and 3 bases from J, with 11 bases in between. The CDR3 runs 12 residues. CDR3: CATLSGTDTQYF. DNA of the CDR3: TGTGCCACCTTAAGCGGGACAGATACGCAGTATTTT.

The gene calls are TRBV19 and TRBJ1-2; D is undetermined. From germline, CDR1 is LNHDA and CDR2 SQIVND (reference sequence). The CDR3 has 15 amino acids. Trimming cost V 7 bases and J 5 bases, with 20 bases left between them. In DNA form, the CDR3 reads TGTGCCAGTACCTCAGCGTCGGGGAACAGTTATGGCTACACCTTC. It translates to CASTSASGNSYGYTF.